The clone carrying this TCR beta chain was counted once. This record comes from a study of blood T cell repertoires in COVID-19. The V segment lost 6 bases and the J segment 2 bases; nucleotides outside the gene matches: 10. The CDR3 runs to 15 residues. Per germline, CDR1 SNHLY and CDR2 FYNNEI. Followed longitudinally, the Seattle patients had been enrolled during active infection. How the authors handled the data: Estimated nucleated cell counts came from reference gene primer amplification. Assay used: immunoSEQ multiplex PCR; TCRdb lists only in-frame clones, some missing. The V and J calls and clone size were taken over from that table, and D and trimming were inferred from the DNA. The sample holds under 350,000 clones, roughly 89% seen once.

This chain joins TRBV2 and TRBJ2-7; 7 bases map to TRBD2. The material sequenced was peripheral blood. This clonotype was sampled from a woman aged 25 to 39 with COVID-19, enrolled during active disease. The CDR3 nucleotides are TGTGCCAGCAGGGCCCCAGCGGGGCAAACCTACGAGCAGTACTTC. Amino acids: CASRAPAGQTYEQYF.